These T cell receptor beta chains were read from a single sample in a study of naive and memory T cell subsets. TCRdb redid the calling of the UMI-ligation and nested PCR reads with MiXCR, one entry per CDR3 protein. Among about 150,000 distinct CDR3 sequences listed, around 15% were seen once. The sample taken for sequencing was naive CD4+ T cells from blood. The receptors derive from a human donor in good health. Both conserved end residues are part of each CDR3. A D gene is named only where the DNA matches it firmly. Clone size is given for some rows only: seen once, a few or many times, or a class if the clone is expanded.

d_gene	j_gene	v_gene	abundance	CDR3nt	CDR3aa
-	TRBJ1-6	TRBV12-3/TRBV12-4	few	TGTGCCAGCAGTTTCCCTAATTCACCCCTCCACTTT	CASSFPNSPLHF
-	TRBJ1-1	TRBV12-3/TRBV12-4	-	TGTGCCAGCAGTTCCGGGACTCAAAAAGCTTTCTTT	CASSSGTQKAFF
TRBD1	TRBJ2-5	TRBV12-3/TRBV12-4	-	TGTGCCAGCAGCTATGGACAGGGGGCCGAGACCCAGTACTTC	CASSYGQGAETQYF
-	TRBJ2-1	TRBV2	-	TGTGCCAGCAGTGAAAGGGCCTACAATGAGCAGTTCTTC	CASSERAYNEQFF
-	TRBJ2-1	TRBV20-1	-	TGCAGTGCGGCCGCCAATGAGCAGTTCTTC	CSAAANEQFF
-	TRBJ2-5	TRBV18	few	TGTGCCAGCTCACCAAGGGAGGCAGCCGGGAACTTC	CASSPREAAGNF
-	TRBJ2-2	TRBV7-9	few	TGTGCCAGCAGCTTGGTACAGGCGAACACCGGGGAGCTGTTTTTT	CASSLVQANTGELFF
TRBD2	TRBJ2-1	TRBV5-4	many	TGTGCCAGCAGCTTGAATACGATCACTAGCGGGTTAGGGTACAATGAGCAGTTCTTC	CASSLNTITSGLGYNEQFF
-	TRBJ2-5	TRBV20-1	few	TGCAGTGCTAGAGTTGTAGGGGGACCCGTGGAGACCCAGTACTTC	CSARVVGGPVETQYF
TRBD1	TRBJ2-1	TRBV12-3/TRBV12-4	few	TGTGCCAGCAGTTTTCTGACAGGGGGTTTGAACAATGAGCAGTTCTTC	CASSFLTGGLNNEQFF
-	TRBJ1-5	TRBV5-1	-	TGCGCCAGCAGCTTGGGGCAGGGTGGCCAGCCCCAGCATTTT	CASSLGQGGQPQHF
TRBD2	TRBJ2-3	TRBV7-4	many	TGTGCCAGCAGCTCGTCCCTAGCGGAACGCACAGATACGCAGTATTTT	CASSSSLAERTDTQYF
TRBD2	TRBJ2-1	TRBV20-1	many	TGCAGTGCTAGTTTGCGGGAGGGCCTCTTGGATGAGCAGTTCTTC	CSASLREGLLDEQFF
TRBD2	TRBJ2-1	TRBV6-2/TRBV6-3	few	TGTGCCAGCAGTTACGCCCCAGGACTAGCGGGAGACTACAATGAGCAGTTCTTC	CASSYAPGLAGDYNEQFF
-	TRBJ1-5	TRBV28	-	TGTGCCAGCAGTTTTCTCAACAATCAGCCCCAGCATTTT	CASSFLNNQPQHF
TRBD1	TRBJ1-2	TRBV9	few	TGTGCCAGCAGCTCAACCTGGACAGGGCTAAACTATGGCTACACCTTC	CASSSTWTGLNYGYTF
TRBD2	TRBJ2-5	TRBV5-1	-	TGCGCCAGCAGCCCGGGACTAGGAGAGACCCAGTACTTC	CASSPGLGETQYF
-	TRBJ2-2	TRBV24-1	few	TGTGCCACCAGTGATTTGGAGAACACCGGGGAGCTGTTTTTT	CATSDLENTGELFF
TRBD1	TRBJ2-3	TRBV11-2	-	TGTGCCAGCAATCGACAGGGGAAAACAGATACGCAGTATTTT	CASNRQGKTDTQYF
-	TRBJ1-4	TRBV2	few	TGTGCCAGCAGCAGACCCGACAGGCTTAATGAAAAACTGTTTTTT	CASSRPDRLNEKLFF
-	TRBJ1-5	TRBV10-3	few	TGTGCCATCAGTGAGTCGAGGACAGCCTCTCCCAATCAGCCCCAGCATTTT	CAISESRTASPNQPQHF
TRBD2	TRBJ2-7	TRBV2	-	TGTGCCAGCCAAGGACTAGCGGTGTACGAGCAGTACTTC	CASQGLAVYEQYF
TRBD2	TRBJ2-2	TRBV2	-	TGTGCCAGCAGGGTAGCGGGAGTTTCTACCGGGGAGCTGTTTTTT	CASRVAGVSTGELFF
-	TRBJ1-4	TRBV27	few	TGTGCCAGCAGTTTACGGTCTCAGGGGTATACGGTCGGTGAAAAACTGTTTTTT	CASSLRSQGYTVGEKLFF
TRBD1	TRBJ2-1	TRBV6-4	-	TGTGCCAGCAGCGGACAGGGGCTAGGCTACAATGAGCAGTTCTTC	CASSGQGLGYNEQFF
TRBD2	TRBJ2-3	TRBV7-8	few	TGTGCCAGCAGCCGGGGGGGAAGCCTCAAAACCACAGATACGCAGTATTTT	CASSRGGSLKTTDTQYF
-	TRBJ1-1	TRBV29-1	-	TGCAGCGTTGTGGTCACTGAAGCTTTCTTT	CSVVVTEAFF
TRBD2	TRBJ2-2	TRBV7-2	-	TGTGCCAGCAGTTTAAGGGCGGGAGAGACCACCGGGGAGCTGTTTTTT	CASSLRAGETTGELFF
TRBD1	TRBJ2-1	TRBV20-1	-	TGCAGTGCTAGAGATTGGGGACAGGTATCGCACAATGAGCAGTTCTTC	CSARDWGQVSHNEQFF